The T cell receptor beta chain described here comes from a study of tumor-infiltrating lymphocytes in primary liver carcinoma. For blood RNA, unsorted whole blood served as the source, and germline DNA was extracted too. Treatment-naive at the time, the patients had chronic HBV infection. Worth noting for this clonotype: A read error may account for a junction end that differs from germline.

Germline V lookup: CDR1 SQVTM, CDR2 ANQGSEA. CDR3 length: 13 amino acids. With 400 to 550 ng total RNA as template and a constant-region primer, TCR beta cDNA was made. ARM-PCR was slightly modified, and three nested multiplex PCR rounds with it gave rise to the TCR beta libraries. TRBV1-TRBV30 forward primers and a C-beta reverse primer were used in the first two PCR rounds, which each ran for around 10 cycles. TCRdb passed the multiplex PCR reads through MiXCR, listing each CDR3 protein once. This table has hundreds of thousands of distinct CDR3 sequences, more than 55% appearing once. The sequence came from a woman younger than 45 with primary liver carcinoma and hepatitis B virus infection. Sequencing used peripheral blood. V and J are TRBV29-1 and TRBJ2-4; 9 bases align to TRBD1. The CDR3 DNA follows: TGCAGCGTTTTTGGACAGGGGAAAAACATTAAGTACTTC. Encoded protein: CSVFGQGKNIKYF.